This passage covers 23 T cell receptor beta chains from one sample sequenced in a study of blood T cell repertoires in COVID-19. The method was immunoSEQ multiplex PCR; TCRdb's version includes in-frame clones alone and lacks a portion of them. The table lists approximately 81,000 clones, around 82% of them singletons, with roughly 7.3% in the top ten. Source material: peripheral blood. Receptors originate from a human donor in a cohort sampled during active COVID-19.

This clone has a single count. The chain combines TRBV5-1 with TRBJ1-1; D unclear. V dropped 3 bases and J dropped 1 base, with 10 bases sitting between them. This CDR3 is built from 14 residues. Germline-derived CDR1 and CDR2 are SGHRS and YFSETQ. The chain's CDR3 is CASSSTSSNTEAFF. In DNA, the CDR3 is TGCGCCAGCAGCTCGACAAGTTCGAACACTGAAGCTTTCTTT.

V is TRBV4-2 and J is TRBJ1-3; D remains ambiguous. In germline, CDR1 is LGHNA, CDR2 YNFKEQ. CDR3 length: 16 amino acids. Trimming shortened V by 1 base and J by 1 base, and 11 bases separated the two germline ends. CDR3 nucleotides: TGTGCCAGCAGCCAAGGCGTAACCAAGTCTGGAAACACCATATATTTT. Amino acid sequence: CASSQGVTKSGNTIYF.

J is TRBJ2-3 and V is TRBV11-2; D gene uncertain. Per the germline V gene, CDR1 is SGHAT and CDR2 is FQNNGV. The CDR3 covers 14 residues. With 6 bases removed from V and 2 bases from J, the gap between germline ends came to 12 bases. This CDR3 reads CASRRLVFTDTQYF. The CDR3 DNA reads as TGTGCCAGCAGGAGGTTGGTGTTCACAGATACGCAGTATTTT.

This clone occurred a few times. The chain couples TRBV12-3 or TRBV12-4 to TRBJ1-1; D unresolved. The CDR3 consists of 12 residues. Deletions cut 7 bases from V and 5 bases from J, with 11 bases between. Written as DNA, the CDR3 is TGTGCCAGCAAGGAGGTAAGGACTGAAGCTTTCTTT. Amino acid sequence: CASKEVRTEAFF.

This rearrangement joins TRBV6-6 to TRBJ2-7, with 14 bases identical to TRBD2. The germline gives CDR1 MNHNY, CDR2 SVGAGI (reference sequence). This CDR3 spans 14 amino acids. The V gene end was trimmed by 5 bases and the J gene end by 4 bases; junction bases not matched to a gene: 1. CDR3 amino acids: CASSGTSGGYEQYF. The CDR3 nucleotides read TGTGCCAGCAGTGGGACTAGCGGGGGATACGAGCAGTACTTC.

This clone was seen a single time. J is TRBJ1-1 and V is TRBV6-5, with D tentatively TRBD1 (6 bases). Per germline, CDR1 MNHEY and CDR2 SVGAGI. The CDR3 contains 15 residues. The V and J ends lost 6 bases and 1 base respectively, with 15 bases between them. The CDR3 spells CASRRTVERNTEAFF. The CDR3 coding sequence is TGTGCCAGCAGAAGGACAGTAGAAAGGAACACTGAAGCTTTCTTT.

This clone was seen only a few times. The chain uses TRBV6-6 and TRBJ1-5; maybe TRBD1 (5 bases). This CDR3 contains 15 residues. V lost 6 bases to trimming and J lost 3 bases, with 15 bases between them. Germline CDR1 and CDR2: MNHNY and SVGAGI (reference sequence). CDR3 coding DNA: TGTGCCAGCAGAGCCGCCTCAGGGCTCAATCAGCCCCAGCATTTT. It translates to CASRAASGLNQPQHF.

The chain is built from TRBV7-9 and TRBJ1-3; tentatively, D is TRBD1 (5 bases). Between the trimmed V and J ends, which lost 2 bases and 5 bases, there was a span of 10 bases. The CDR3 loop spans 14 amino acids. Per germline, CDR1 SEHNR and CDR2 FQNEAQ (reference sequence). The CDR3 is CASSLNGGRNTIYF. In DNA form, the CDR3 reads TGTGCCAGCAGCTTAAACGGGGGAAGAAACACCATATATTTT.

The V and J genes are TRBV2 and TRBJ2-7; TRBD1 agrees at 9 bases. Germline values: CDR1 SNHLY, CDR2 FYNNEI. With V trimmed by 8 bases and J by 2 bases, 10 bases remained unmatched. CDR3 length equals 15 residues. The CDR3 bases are TGTGCCAGCCGCCCGACAGGGACAGGGACCTACGAGCAGTACTTC. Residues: CASRPTGTGTYEQYF.

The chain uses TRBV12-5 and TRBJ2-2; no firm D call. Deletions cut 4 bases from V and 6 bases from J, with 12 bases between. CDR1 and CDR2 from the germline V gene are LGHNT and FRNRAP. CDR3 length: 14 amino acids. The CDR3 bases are TGTGCTAGTGGTTGGGTGCCGAGGTCCGGGGAGCTGTTTTTT. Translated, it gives CASGWVPRSGELFF.

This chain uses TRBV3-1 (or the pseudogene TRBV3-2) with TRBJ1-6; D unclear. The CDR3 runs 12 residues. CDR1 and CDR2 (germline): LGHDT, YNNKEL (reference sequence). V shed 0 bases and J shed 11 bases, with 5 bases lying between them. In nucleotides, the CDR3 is TGTGCCAGCAGCCAAGATATCGCACCCCTCCACTTT. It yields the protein CASSQDIAPLHF.

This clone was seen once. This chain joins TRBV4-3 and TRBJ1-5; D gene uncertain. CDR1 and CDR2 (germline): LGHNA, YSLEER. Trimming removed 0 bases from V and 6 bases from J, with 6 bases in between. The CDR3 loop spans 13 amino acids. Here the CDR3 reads CASSQEVSQPQHF. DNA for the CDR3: TGCGCCAGCAGCCAAGAAGTCAGTCAGCCCCAGCATTTT.

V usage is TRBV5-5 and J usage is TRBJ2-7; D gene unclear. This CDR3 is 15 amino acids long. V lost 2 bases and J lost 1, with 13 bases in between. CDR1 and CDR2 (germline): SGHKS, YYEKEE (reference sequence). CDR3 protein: CASSLSNRASYEQYF. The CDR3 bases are TGTGCCAGCAGCTTATCGAATAGAGCGTCCTACGAGCAGTACTTC.

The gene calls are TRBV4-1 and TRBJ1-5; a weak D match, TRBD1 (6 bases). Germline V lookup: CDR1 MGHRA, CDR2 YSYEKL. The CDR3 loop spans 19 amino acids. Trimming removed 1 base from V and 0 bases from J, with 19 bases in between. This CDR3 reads CASSQVPTGTSSSNQPQHF. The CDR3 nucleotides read TGCGCCAGCAGCCAAGTGCCTACCGGGACATCTAGTAGCAATCAGCCCCAGCATTTT.

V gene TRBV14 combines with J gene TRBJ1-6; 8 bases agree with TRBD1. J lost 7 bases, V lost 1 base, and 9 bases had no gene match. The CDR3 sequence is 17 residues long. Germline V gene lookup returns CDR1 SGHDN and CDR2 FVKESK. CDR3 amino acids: CASSQVAGGAQNSPLHF. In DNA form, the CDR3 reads TGTGCCAGCAGCCAAGTGGCAGGGGGCGCACAGAATTCACCCCTCCACTTT.

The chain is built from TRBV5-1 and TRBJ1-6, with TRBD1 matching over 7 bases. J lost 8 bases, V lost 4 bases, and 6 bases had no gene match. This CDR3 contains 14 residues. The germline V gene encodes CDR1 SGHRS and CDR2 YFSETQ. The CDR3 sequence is CASSLRGKDSPLHF. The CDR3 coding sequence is TGCGCCAGCAGCCTCAGGGGGAAGGATTCACCCCTCCACTTT.

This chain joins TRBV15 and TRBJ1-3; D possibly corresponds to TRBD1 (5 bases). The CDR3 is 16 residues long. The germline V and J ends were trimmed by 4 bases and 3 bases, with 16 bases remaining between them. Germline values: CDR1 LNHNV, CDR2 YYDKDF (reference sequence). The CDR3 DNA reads TGTGCCACCAGCACGTTCCTGGGGCAGGGTGGAAACACCATATATTTT. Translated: CATSTFLGQGGNTIYF.

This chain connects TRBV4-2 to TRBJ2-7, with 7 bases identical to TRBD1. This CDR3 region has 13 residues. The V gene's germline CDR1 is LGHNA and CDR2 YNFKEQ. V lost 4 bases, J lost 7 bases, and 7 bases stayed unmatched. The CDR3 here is CASSLEQGWEQYF. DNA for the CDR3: TGTGCCAGCAGCCTCGAACAGGGGTGGGAGCAGTACTTC.

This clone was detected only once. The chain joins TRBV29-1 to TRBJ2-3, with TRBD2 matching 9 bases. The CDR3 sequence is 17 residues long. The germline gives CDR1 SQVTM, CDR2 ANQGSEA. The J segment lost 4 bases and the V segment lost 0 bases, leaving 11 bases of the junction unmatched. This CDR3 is CSVEDHGLAGTADTQYF. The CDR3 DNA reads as TGCAGCGTTGAAGATCATGGTCTAGCGGGGACTGCAGATACGCAGTATTTT.

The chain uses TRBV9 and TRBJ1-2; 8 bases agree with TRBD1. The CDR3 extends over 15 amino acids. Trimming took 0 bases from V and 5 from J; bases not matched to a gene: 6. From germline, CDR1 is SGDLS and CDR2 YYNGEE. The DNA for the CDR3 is TGTGCCAGCAGCGTAGGGCAGGGGGCACGGTATGGCTACACCTTC. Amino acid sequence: CASSVGQGARYGYTF. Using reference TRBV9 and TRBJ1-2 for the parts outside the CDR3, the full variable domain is DSGVTQTPKHLITATGQRVTLRCSPRSGDLSVYWYQQSLDQGLQFLIQYYNGEERAKGNILERFSAQQFPDLHSELNLSSLELGDSALYFCASSVGQGARYGYTFGSGTRLTVV.

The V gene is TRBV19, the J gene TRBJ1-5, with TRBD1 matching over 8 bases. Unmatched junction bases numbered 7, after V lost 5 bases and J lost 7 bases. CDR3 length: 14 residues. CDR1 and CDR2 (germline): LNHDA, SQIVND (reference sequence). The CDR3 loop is CASSPLDRAQPQHF. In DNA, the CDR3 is TGTGCCAGTAGTCCCCTGGACAGGGCCCAGCCCCAGCATTTT.

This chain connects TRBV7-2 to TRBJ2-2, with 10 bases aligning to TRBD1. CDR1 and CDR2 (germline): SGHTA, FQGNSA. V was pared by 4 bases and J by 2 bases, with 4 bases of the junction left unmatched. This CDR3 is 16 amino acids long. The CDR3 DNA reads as TGTGCCAGCAGCTCACGACAGGGGGCAAACACCGGGGAGCTGTTTTTT. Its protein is CASSSRQGANTGELFF.

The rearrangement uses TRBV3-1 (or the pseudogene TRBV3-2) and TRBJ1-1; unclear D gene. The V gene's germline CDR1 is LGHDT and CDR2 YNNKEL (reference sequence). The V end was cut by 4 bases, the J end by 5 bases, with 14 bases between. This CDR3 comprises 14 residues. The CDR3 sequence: CASSPLVSGTEAFF. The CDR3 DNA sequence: TGTGCCAGCAGCCCGTTAGTGAGCGGAACTGAAGCTTTCTTT.